This T cell receptor beta chain was observed in a study of regulatory T cells in long-lasting Graves disease (dated by TCRdb to about 2021). Background on the whole study: Newly diagnosed Graves' disease patients had taken antithyroid drugs for less than 3 months. This study used TCR sequencing and RNA sequencing of peripheral blood to compare persistent Graves' disease patients against newly diagnosed Graves' disease patients. The study was conducted in China and was registered as a clinical trial. A total of about 35 samples underwent TCR sequencing, from about 13 patients with persistent Graves' disease and roughly 20 patients with newly diagnosed Graves' disease. Summary of the overall study and its limitations: Sequencing and analysis were limited to the TCR beta chain. Persistent disease showed preferential use of TRBV28, TRBJ1-2 and TRBJ2-5, whereas newly diagnosed disease favored TRBV20-1 and TRBJ2-1. More public clonotypes were shared among persistent patients (about 2,800) than among newly diagnosed patients (roughly 1,000). Lower TCR Shannon entropy and fewer highly expanded clones were observed in persistent Graves' disease patients than in newly diagnosed patients, which suggested clonal expansion. The small sample size was acknowledged by the authors as a limitation that may reduce accuracy. Peripheral blood alone was examined, since thyroid tissue, which constituted the primary lesion, could not be accessed.

This clonotype has a count of ten or more. Its antigen target is currently unknown. The sample holds no much larger clone one base away, and base qualities are not on file. V is trimmed back by 5 bases and J by 4 bases, and the junction contains 15 bases that no gene match accounts for. From the cysteine up to the phenylalanine, the CDR3 has a length of 19 residues. Only CDR3 DNA is held: 57 bases, read in frame from base 1. CDR1 and CDR2, looked up from the germline V gene (reference sequence), are LGHDT and YNNKEL. Preparation of the library involved multiplex PCR. Instrument used: Illumina HiSeq 4000. CDR3 regions were amplified by Arm-PCR with iRepertoire HTBI primers to construct TCR beta libraries. PCR products were gel purified before sequencing. The published analysis was carried out like this. Across samples, roughly 60 TRBV and over 11 TRBJ segments were identified and used for gene usage analysis of CDR3 amino acid clonotypes. COPE and FqMerger were used to merge filtered high-quality paired reads into contigs. BLAST was used to align contigs to IMGT TRBV, TRBD and TRBJ reference genes, with CDR3 defined following IMGT. Clonotypes above 0.1% frequency were classified as highly expanded clones. Shannon entropy served as the measure of repertoire diversity, while the Gini coefficient captured V-J evenness. A clonotype was considered public if more than one individual shared it. TCRdb cleaned the public reads at Q25 with fastp, built clones with MiXCR and kept in-frame beta chains. Rows with a matching CDR3 protein are joined into one entry that keeps the most common DNA and genes. The authors' filters were not applied to this entry. The table for this sample lists some 250,000 distinct CDR3 sequences; approximately 18% of them were counted only once. Around 15% of the sample is held by the ten biggest clonotypes.

According to the study, the label for this sample's time point signals: newly diagnosed GD, antithyroid drugs for less than 3 months. For both TCR sequencing and RNA sequencing, RNA was extracted from PBMCs in TRIzol. The diagnosis of Graves' disease followed American Thyroid Association guidelines. Patients were recruited from an endocrinology department in Xi'an, China. From each patient, 7.5 to 9.5 milliliters of peripheral blood was collected into an EDTA anticoagulant tube. Ficoll Paque Plus density gradient separation was used to isolate PBMCs, and no further T cell sorting was performed. An Agilent 2100 Bioanalyzer and agarose gel were used to check RNA quality, while a NanoDrop 2000 measured RNA concentration. These same data were also listed under a study on T cells in Graves' hyperthyroidism and ophthalmopathy. As the second study states: A patient counted as having stable Graves' hyperthyroidism if no progression to ophthalmopathy occurred over 18 months of follow-up. Hyperthyroidism patients were newly diagnosed, had a disease duration of under 2 months, and were aged 18 to 65 years. Any patient with an uncontrolled infection, another autoimmune disease, pregnancy or lactation was excluded. Diagnoses relied on clinical symptoms, serum thyroxine and TRAb, thyroid ultrasound and orbital computed tomography. For the first round of RT-PCR on the TCR CDR3, the HTBI primer set was used together with the Qiagen OneStep RT-PCR kit. Blood samples also contained most of the expanded thyroid clonotypes (frequency above 0.001), which suggests that blood repertoires may reflect thyroid immune responses. Ophthalmopathy was separated from stable hyperthyroidism by a 13 V-J signature model, with about 86% sensitivity and 81% to 82% specificity obtained in cross-validation and 80%/75% obtained in testing. In validation, progression to ophthalmopathy was predicted by the model with roughly 69% sensitivity and roughly 76% specificity, a median of approximately 6.5 months before onset. To identify TCR V-J signatures that set the groups apart, the researchers used a discovery cohort of about a hundred patients, made up of some 41 with Graves' ophthalmopathy and 55 to 65 with stable Graves' hyperthyroidism. Whether ophthalmopathy could be predicted prospectively was tested in an independent validation cohort made up of under 20 hyperthyroidism patients plus 17 patients who later progressed to ophthalmopathy. The 90 to 100 discovery patients were randomly split 7:3 into training and test sets. The study also compared thyroid tissue and blood T-cell repertoires from roughly six Graves' hyperthyroidism patients. After sampling, hyperthyroidism patients received methimazole starting at 30 mg daily, and ophthalmopathy patients received high-dose intravenous methylprednisolone. Libraries were constructed in a second round of multiplex PCR, after which size selection and purification were carried out. Sequencing of the libraries was done on an Illumina HiSeq2000 using paired-end 100 bp reads. SOAPnuke was used to process the raw data, removing reads that contained adapters or uncalled bases, had a mean Phred below 15, or lacked an exact match to the constant primer or identifier. High-quality paired reads were merged using COPE v1.2.5, and each unique nucleotide sequence was defined as a clonotype. MiTCR v1.1 was used to align clonotypes to the IMGT TRBV, TRBD and TRBJ reference segments. Analysis was restricted to V-J combinations with a frequency above 0.0001, which covered about 99% of repertoires. The TCS score was defined as F50 (clonal expansion) divided by E x V (chaos), with BLOSUM62-based TCRdist calculated between CDR3 peptides within each V-J. Welch's t-statistics and random forest reduced around 510 V-J features to 10 to 15, which were used in a naive Bayes classifier (R e1071). No statistical method was used to set the sample size in advance, and investigators knew the group allocation. TCR Vbeta CDR3 sequencing of 130 to 150 peripheral blood samples (43 ophthalmopathy, approximately 80 hyperthyroidism and roughly 17 progressor patients) is reported in the paper.

The receptor was isolated from a woman in her 30s with Graves disease. Donor details come from another sample of the same person, matched by shared clones. The chain is made from TRBV3-1 and TRBJ2-2, and 11 bases in between align with TRBD2. Material: peripheral blood mononuclear cells (PBMCs), obtained at new diagnosis, from a patient treated with antithyroid drugs. The CDR3 protein: CASSSPWGATSGATGELFF. The sequenced DNA: TGTGCCAGCAGCTCCCCGTGGGGCGCGACTAGCGGGGCCACCGGGGAGCTGTTTTTT.